Listed below are T cell receptor beta chains from one sample, sequenced in a study of human T cells and chemical hapten exposure. From the RACE reads, TCRdb called clonotypes with MiXCR, one entry per CDR3 protein. This table has tens of thousands of distinct CDR3 sequences, 11% appearing once. This specimen was whole blood, taken in connection with sensitization to the hapten diphenylcyclopropenone (DPC). The receptor set was obtained from a woman in her 50s with alopecia areata. Some clones in this sample may be carry-over from other donors' samples. Each CDR3 is given with its conserved first and last residue. Fields, in order: D gene, J gene, V gene, clone size, CDR3 protein, CDR3 DNA. D genes are given only for firm matches. For some rows the clone size is stated as once, few or many, or as a class when expanded; others skip it.

D: -
J: TRBJ1-1
V: TRBV18
size: many
CDR3: CASSPPAGYTEAFF
DNA: TGTGCCAGCTCACCACCTGCTGGTTACACTGAAGCTTTCTTT

D: -
J: TRBJ2-5
V: TRBV7-2
size: -
CDR3: CASSFDRQETQYF
DNA: TGTGCCAGCAGCTTCGACAGACAAGAGACCCAGTACTTC

D: -
J: TRBJ1-1
V: TRBV20-1
size: -
CDR3: CSARSLNTEAFF
DNA: TGCAGTGCTAGGTCCTTAAACACTGAAGCTTTCTTT

D: -
J: TRBJ2-7
V: TRBV18
size: many
CDR3: CASSPQATYEQYF
DNA: TGTGCCAGCTCACCACAGGCGACCTACGAGCAGTACTTC

D: TRBD1
J: TRBJ1-1
V: TRBV11-2
size: many
CDR3: CASSAYRGGDTEAFF
DNA: TGTGCCAGCAGCGCCTACAGGGGAGGAGACACTGAAGCTTTCTTT

D: -
J: TRBJ1-6
V: TRBV7-9
size: few
CDR3: CASSLGTPNSPLHF
DNA: TGTGCCAGCAGCTTAGGGACTCCTAATTCACCCCTCCACTTT

D: -
J: TRBJ2-6
V: TRBV5-1
size: many
CDR3: CASSGGVSGANVLTF
DNA: TGCGCCAGCAGCGGTGGGGTTTCTGGGGCCAACGTCCTGACTTTC

D: -
J: TRBJ2-3
V: TRBV29-1
size: -
CDR3: CGVLLPSHTDTQYF
DNA: TGCGGCGTGTTACTACCTTCACATACAGATACGCAGTATTTT

D: -
J: TRBJ2-3
V: TRBV7-2
size: few
CDR3: CASSLEPGRGTDTQYF
DNA: TGTGCCAGCAGCTTAGAACCCGGCAGGGGCACAGATACGCAGTATTTT

D: -
J: TRBJ1-1
V: TRBV7-9
size: -
CDR3: CASSPLGTVNTEAFF
DNA: TGTGCCAGCAGCCCACTGGGGACGGTGAACACTGAAGCTTTCTTT

D: -
J: TRBJ2-7
V: TRBV6-2/TRBV6-3
size: few
CDR3: CASTQTDHEQYF
DNA: TGTGCCAGCACCCAGACAGACCACGAGCAGTACTTC

D: -
J: TRBJ2-2
V: TRBV6-6
size: many
CDR3: CASSFRDFTGELFF
DNA: TGTGCCAGCAGTTTCCGGGACTTCACCGGGGAGCTGTTTTTT

D: TRBD1
J: TRBJ2-3
V: TRBV9
size: few
CDR3: CASSVADRAADTQYF
DNA: TGTGCCAGCAGCGTAGCTGACAGGGCTGCAGATACGCAGTATTTT

D: -
J: TRBJ2-5
V: TRBV20-1
size: few
CDR3: CSATPGLKETQYF
DNA: TGCAGTGCTACGCCGGGACTCAAAGAGACCCAGTACTTC

D: TRBD1
J: TRBJ1-1
V: TRBV15
size: -
CDR3: CATSSPGQKNTEAFF
DNA: TGTGCCACCAGCAGCCCGGGACAGAAGAACACTGAAGCTTTCTTT

D: -
J: TRBJ1-2
V: TRBV28
size: -
CDR3: CASSSGTLNYGYTF
DNA: TGTGCCAGCAGTTCCGGGACTCTAAACTATGGCTACACCTTC

D: -
J: TRBJ1-1
V: TRBV14
size: few
CDR3: CASSGRMAEAFF
DNA: TGTGCCAGCAGCGGCAGGATGGCTGAAGCTTTCTTT

D: TRBD1
J: TRBJ1-2
V: TRBV6-6
size: many
CDR3: CASSYPRGQGGYTF
DNA: TGTGCCAGCAGTTACCCACGGGGACAGGGGGGCTACACCTTC

D: TRBD2
J: TRBJ2-5
V: TRBV27
size: -
CDR3: CASSIAGVETQYF
DNA: TGTGCCAGCAGTATAGCGGGAGTCGAGACCCAGTACTTC

D: -
J: TRBJ1-4
V: TRBV5-1
size: -
CDR3: CASSLIPGINEKLFF
DNA: TGCGCCAGCAGCTTGATACCGGGAATTAATGAAAAACTGTTTTTT

D: -
J: TRBJ2-5
V: TRBV9
size: few
CDR3: CASSGDTQETQYF
DNA: TGTGCCAGCAGCGGAGACACCCAAGAGACCCAGTACTTC

D: TRBD2
J: TRBJ2-3
V: TRBV20-1
size: -
CDR3: CSAPGGYTQYF
DNA: TGCAGTGCTCCGGGGGGGTATACGCAGTATTTT

D: -
J: TRBJ1-1
V: TRBV18
size: many
CDR3: CASSPSYAQADTEAFF
DNA: TGTGCCAGCTCACCGAGCTACGCCCAGGCGGACACTGAAGCTTTCTTT

D: TRBD1
J: TRBJ1-1
V: TRBV6-2/TRBV6-3
size: many
CDR3: CASSSVPGQGNTEAFF
DNA: TGTGCCAGCAGTTCCGTCCCGGGACAGGGGAACACTGAAGCTTTCTTT

D: TRBD1
J: TRBJ1-1
V: TRBV9
size: -
CDR3: CASSAQGADQAFF
DNA: TGTGCCAGCAGCGCTCAGGGGGCTGATCAAGCTTTCTTT

D: -
J: TRBJ2-7
V: TRBV7-7
size: many
CDR3: CASSLGPGLSDEQYF
DNA: TGTGCTAGCAGCTTAGGTCCGGGGCTCTCCGACGAGCAGTACTTC

D: -
J: TRBJ2-1
V: TRBV28
size: many
CDR3: CASRSLDEQFF
DNA: TGTGCCAGCAGATCCCTCGATGAGCAGTTCTTC

D: -
J: TRBJ1-2
V: TRBV7-3
size: -
CDR3: CASSLKPMGDNYGYTF
DNA: TGTGCCAGCAGCTTAAAGCCGATGGGGGATAACTATGGCTACACCTTC

D: -
J: TRBJ1-1
V: TRBV4-3
size: few
CDR3: CASRTRRGHMNTEAFF
DNA: TGCGCCAGCCGAACCCGACGGGGTCACATGAACACTGAAGCTTTCTTT

D: -
J: TRBJ2-7
V: TRBV2
size: few
CDR3: CASSEYAGRQIYEQYF
DNA: TGTGCCAGCAGTGAATACGCGGGACGACAGATCTACGAGCAGTACTTC

D: -
J: TRBJ1-5
V: TRBV27
size: -
CDR3: CASRVPGQPQHF
DNA: TGTGCCAGCCGAGTGCCGGGACAGCCCCAGCATTTT

D: -
J: TRBJ2-7
V: TRBV29-1
size: many
CDR3: CSVWGGRGYEQYF
DNA: TGCAGCGTTTGGGGGGGGCGAGGCTACGAGCAGTACTTC

D: TRBD1
J: TRBJ2-4
V: TRBV19
size: -
CDR3: CASTPYGTGDIQYF
DNA: TGTGCCAGTACCCCTTACGGGACAGGGGACATTCAGTACTTC

D: -
J: TRBJ2-7
V: TRBV20-1
size: many
CDR3: CSARPLLYRERDNEQYF
DNA: TGCAGTGCTAGACCTCTTCTTTATAGGGAAAGGGACAACGAGCAGTACTTC

D: TRBD2
J: TRBJ2-3
V: TRBV7-2
size: many
CDR3: CASSLARGLAGNTQYF
DNA: TGTGCCAGCAGCTTAGCCCGGGGACTAGCGGGAAATACGCAGTATTTT

D: -
J: TRBJ2-1
V: TRBV19
size: many
CDR3: CASSIRGAPYNEQFF
DNA: TGTGCCAGTAGTATTCGGGGGGCCCCCTACAATGAGCAGTTCTTC

D: -
J: TRBJ1-1
V: TRBV20-1
size: many
CDR3: CSARSMNTEAFF
DNA: TGCAGTGCTAGAAGCATGAACACTGAAGCTTTCTTT

D: TRBD2
J: TRBJ2-7
V: TRBV20-1
size: few
CDR3: CSARKAGEAYEQYF
DNA: TGCAGTGCTAGAAAGGCGGGGGAAGCCTACGAGCAGTACTTC

D: TRBD1
J: TRBJ1-5
V: TRBV28
size: many
CDR3: CASSSSTGLGQPQHF
DNA: TGTGCCAGCAGTTCCTCGACAGGGCTTGGTCAGCCCCAGCATTTT

D: -
J: TRBJ1-1
V: TRBV5-6
size: many
CDR3: CASSLETEAFF
DNA: TGTGCCAGCAGCTTGGAAACTGAAGCTTTCTTT

D: -
J: TRBJ1-1
V: TRBV15
size: -
CDR3: CATGHNTEAFF
DNA: TGTGCCACCGGGCACAACACTGAAGCTTTCTTT

D: -
J: TRBJ1-1
V: TRBV18
size: many
CDR3: CASSRFSGSTEAFF
DNA: TGTGCCAGCTCACGGTTTAGTGGGAGCACTGAAGCTTTCTTT

D: -
J: TRBJ2-7
V: TRBV18
size: many
CDR3: CASSAPDGSYEQYF
DNA: TGTGCCAGCTCAGCTCCGGACGGGTCCTACGAGCAGTACTTC

D: TRBD1
J: TRBJ2-2
V: TRBV3-1
size: -
CDR3: CASSPRQGINTGELFF
DNA: TGTGCCAGCAGCCCCCGACAGGGAATTAACACCGGGGAGCTGTTTTTT

D: TRBD2
J: TRBJ2-3
V: TRBV6-5
size: few
CDR3: CASGVRGSTDTQYF
DNA: TGTGCCAGCGGGGTGCGGGGGAGTACAGATACGCAGTATTTT

D: TRBD1
J: TRBJ2-4
V: TRBV28
size: -
CDR3: CAISDRADIQYF
DNA: TGTGCCATCTCGGACAGGGCTGACATTCAGTACTTC

D: -
J: TRBJ2-5
V: TRBV29-1
size: few
CDR3: CSVWLEGDFQETQYF
DNA: TGCAGCGTTTGGTTGGAGGGAGACTTCCAAGAGACCCAGTACTTC

D: -
J: TRBJ2-2
V: TRBV28
size: -
CDR3: CASTTPGRPPFF
DNA: TGTGCCAGTACTACACCGGGACGGCCTCCGTTTTTT

D: -
J: TRBJ1-4
V: TRBV7-9
size: medium-sized
CDR3: CASSPPIEYRVPEKLFF
DNA: TGTGCCAGCAGCCCACCCATAGAGTACAGGGTGCCCGAAAAACTGTTTTTT

D: -
J: TRBJ1-3
V: TRBV4-3
size: few
CDR3: CASSQDFSSGNTIYF
DNA: TGCGCCAGCAGCCAAGATTTTTCTTCTGGAAACACCATATATTTT

D: TRBD1
J: TRBJ1-2
V: TRBV29-1
size: -
CDR3: CSAETRQGESYGYTF
DNA: TGCAGCGCCGAAACGAGACAGGGGGAGAGCTATGGCTACACCTTC

D: -
J: TRBJ2-5
V: TRBV9
size: few
CDR3: CASSVGPGSETQYF
DNA: TGTGCCAGCAGCGTAGGCCCGGGTTCGGAGACCCAGTACTTC